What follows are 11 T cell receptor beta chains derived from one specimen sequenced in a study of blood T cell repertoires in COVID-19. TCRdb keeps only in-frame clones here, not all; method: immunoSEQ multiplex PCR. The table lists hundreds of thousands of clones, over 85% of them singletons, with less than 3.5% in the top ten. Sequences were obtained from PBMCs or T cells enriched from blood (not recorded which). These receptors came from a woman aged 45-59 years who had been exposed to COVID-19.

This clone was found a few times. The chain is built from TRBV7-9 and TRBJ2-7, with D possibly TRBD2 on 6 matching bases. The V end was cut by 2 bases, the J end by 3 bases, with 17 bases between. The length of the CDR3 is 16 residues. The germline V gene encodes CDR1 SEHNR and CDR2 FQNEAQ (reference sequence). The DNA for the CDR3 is TGTGCCAGCAGCTTAAGATCAACCTGGGGAGGCTACGAGCAGTACTTC. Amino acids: CASSLRSTWGGYEQYF. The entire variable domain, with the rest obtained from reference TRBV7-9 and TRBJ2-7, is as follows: DTGVSQNPRHKITKRGQNVTFRCDPISEHNRLYWYRQTLGQGPEFLTYFQNEAQLEKSRLLSDRFSAERPKGSFSTLEIQRTEQGDSAMYLCASSLRSTWGGYEQYFGPGTRLTVT.

DNA for the CDR3: TGCAGTGCGGGACTAGCAAATGAGCAGTTCTTC. This encodes CSAGLANEQFF. The V gene is TRBV20-1, the J gene TRBJ2-1; 9 bases align to TRBD2. Germline CDR1 reads DFQATT; CDR2 reads SNEGSKA (reference sequence). This CDR3 has 11 residues. V gave up 6 bases and J gave up 7 bases; unmatched junction bases: 1.

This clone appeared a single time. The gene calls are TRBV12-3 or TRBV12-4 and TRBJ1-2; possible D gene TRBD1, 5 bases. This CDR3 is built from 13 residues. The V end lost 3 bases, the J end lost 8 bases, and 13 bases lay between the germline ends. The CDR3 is CASSFYGGGGYTF. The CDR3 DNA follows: TGTGCCAGCAGTTTTTACGGGGGAGGAGGCTACACCTTC.

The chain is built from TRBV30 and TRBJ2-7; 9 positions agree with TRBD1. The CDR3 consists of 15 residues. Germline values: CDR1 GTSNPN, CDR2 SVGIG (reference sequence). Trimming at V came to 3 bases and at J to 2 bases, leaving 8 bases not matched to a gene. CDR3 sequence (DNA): TGTGCCTGGAGGGACAGGGGTTCTGCGCCCTACGAGCAGTACTTC. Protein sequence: CAWRDRGSAPYEQYF. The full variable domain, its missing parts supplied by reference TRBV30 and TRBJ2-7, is SQTIHQWPATLVQPVGSPLSLECTVEGTSNPNLYWYRQAAGRGLQLLFYSVGIGQISSEVPQNLSASRPQDRQFILSSKKLLLSDSGFYLCAWRDRGSAPYEQYFGPGTRLTVT.

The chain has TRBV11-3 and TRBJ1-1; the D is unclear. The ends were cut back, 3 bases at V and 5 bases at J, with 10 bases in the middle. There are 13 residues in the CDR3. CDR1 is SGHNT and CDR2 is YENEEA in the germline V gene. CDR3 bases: TGTGCCAGCAGCTTCATCCGGGAGACTGAAGCTTTCTTT. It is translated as CASSFIRETEAFF.

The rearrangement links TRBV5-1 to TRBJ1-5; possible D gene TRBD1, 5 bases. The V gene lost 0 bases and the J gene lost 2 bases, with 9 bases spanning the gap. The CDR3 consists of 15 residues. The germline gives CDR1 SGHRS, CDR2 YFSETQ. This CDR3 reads CASSLEWGGNQPQHF. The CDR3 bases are TGCGCCAGCAGCTTGGAATGGGGGGGCAATCAGCCCCAGCATTTT. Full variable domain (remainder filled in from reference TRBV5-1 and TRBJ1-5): KAGVTQTPRYLIKTRGQQVTLSCSPISGHRSVSWYQQTPGQGLQFLFEYFSETQRNKGNFPGRFSGRQFSNSRSEMNVSTLELGDSALYLCASSLEWGGNQPQHFGDGTRLSIL.

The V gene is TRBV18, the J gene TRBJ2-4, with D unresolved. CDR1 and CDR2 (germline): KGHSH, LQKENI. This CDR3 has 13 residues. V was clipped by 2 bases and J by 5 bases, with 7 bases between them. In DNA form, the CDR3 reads TGTGCCAGCTCACCAGGCAGGCAAAACATTCAGTACTTC. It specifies CASSPGRQNIQYF.

The CDR3 nucleotides read TGTGCCTGGAGTTTGGGTTTGGGGCCCTATGGCTACACCTTC. Protein: CAWSLGLGPYGYTF. The V and J genes are TRBV30 and TRBJ1-2, with a tentative D call TRBD1 (5 bases). V was trimmed by 2 bases and J by 4 bases, leaving 14 bases between them. The CDR3 covers 14 residues. CDR1 and CDR2 from the germline V gene are GTSNPN and SVGIG (reference sequence).

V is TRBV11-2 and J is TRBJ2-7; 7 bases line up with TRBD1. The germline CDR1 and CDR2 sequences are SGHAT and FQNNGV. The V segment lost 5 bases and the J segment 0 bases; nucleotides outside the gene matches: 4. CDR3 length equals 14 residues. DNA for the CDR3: TGTGCCAGCAGCCTACAGGGGATCTCCTACGAGCAGTACTTC. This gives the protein CASSLQGISYEQYF.

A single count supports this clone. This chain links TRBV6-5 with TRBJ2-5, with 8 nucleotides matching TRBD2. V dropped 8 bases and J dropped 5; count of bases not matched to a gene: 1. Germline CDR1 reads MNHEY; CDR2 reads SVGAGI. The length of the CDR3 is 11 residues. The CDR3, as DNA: TGTGCCAGCGTAGCGGGGGAGACCCAGTACTTC. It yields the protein CASVAGETQYF.

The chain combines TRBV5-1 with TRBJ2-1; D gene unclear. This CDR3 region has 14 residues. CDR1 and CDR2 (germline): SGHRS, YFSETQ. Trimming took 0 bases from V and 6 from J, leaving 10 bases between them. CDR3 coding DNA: TGCGCCAGCAGCTTGGGTCAGGAAAGCAATGAGCAGTTCTTC. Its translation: CASSLGQESNEQFF.